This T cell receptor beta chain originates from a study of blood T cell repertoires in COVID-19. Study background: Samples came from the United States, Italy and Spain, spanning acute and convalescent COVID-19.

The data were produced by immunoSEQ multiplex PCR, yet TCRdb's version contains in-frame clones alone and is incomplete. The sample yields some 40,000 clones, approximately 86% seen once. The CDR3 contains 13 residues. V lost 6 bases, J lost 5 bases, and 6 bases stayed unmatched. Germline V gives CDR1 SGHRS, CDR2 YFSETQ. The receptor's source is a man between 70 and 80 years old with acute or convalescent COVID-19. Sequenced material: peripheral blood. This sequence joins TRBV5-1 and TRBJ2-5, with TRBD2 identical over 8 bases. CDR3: CASNPGGMETQYF. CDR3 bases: TGCGCCAGCAATCCGGGAGGGATGGAGACCCAGTACTTC.